Below, 13 T cell receptor beta chains from the same sample are listed, as sequenced in a study of patients and donors after allogeneic stem cell transplantation. TCRdb reanalysed the RT-PCR reads using MiXCR and keeps one entry per CDR3 protein. The sample contains 900,000 to 1,000,000 distinct CDR3 sequences, under 20% of which appear only once. Sample: blood, either unsorted or a sorted T cell fraction (not recorded which). The receptors shown here come from a human donor who was either an allogeneic HSCT recipient or a stem cell or donor lymphocyte infusion donor (not recorded which). It is not recorded whose cells these are; they may come from a transplant donor.

This clonotype was counted at least ten times. This chain links TRBV5-1 with TRBJ2-1; 11 bases map to TRBD1. V lost 4 bases and J lost 8; bases outside the gene matches: 11. The germline V gene has CDR1 SGHRS and CDR2 YFSETQ. The CDR3 sequence is 16 residues long. The CDR3 protein is CASSQIRDRGWDEQFF. The CDR3 DNA reads TGCGCCAGCAGCCAAATCCGGGACAGGGGGTGGGATGAGCAGTTCTTC. Drawing the rest from reference TRBV5-1 and TRBJ2-1, the complete variable domain is KAGVTQTPRYLIKTRGQQVTLSCSPISGHRSVSWYQQTPGQGLQFLFEYFSETQRNKGNFPGRFSGRQFSNSRSEMNVSTLELGDSALYLCASSQIRDRGWDEQFFGPGTRLTVL.

This clonotype was found a few times. This rearrangement joins TRBV4-1 to TRBJ2-7, with no clear D. The CDR3 consists of 16 residues. The germline V and J ends were trimmed by 0 bases and 4 bases, with 16 bases remaining between them. Germline CDR1 and CDR2: MGHRA and YSYEKL. This CDR3 is CASSQDGEAQPYEQYF. The CDR3 DNA follows: TGCGCCAGCAGCCAAGATGGAGAGGCCCAGCCGTACGAGCAGTACTTC.

This clonotype was picked up a small number of times. The chain joins TRBV20-1 to TRBJ2-7; tentative D call: TRBD2 (5 bases). CDR1 DFQATT and CDR2 SNEGSKA come from the germline V gene (reference sequence). Trimming removed 1 base at V and 4 bases at J, with 14 bases between. The CDR3 spans 14 residues. CDR3 sequence: CSARVASNIYEQYF. The CDR3 DNA sequence: TGCAGTGCTAGAGTGGCTAGCAATATATACGAGCAGTACTTC.

This clonotype was seen only once. The chain is built from TRBV9 and TRBJ2-2, with 10 bases fitting TRBD2. The V gene end was trimmed by 2 bases and the J gene end by 5 bases; junction bases not matched to a gene: 6. Germline CDR1 reads SGDLS; CDR2 reads YYNGEE. The CDR3 contains 16 residues. The CDR3 DNA sequence: TGTGCCAGCAGCGTCTCTAGCGGGAGAAGAACCGGGGAGCTGTTTTTT. Its translation: CASSVSSGRRTGELFF.

The chain joins TRBV5-1 to TRBJ2-6; 10 bases match TRBD1. CDR1 and CDR2 (germline): SGHRS, YFSETQ. This CDR3 spans 17 amino acids. V shed 0 bases, J shed 4 bases, and the junction held 4 bases outside the gene matches. The CDR3 bases are TGCGCCAGCAGCTTGGGACAGGGGGCGACCGGGGCCAACGTCCTGACTTTC. Its protein product is CASSLGQGATGANVLTF.

CDR3 bases: TGTGCCAGTGGGACTACTAGCCCTAGCGAAGAGACCCAGTACTTC. Protein product: CASGTTSPSEETQYF. This rearrangement joins TRBV21-1 to TRBJ2-5; no DNA check was done on the table's D call, TRBD2. TRBV21-1 is a documented pseudogene. This CDR3 is built from 15 residues.

In its sample, this clonotype was seen a few times. This rearrangement joins TRBV20-1 to TRBJ1-4; D unresolved. The CDR3 runs to 13 residues. The V end was cut by 4 bases, the J end by 6 bases, with 12 bases between. CDR1 and CDR2 from the germline V gene are DFQATT and SNEGSKA (reference sequence). The CDR3 is CSAIGLEDEKLFF. As DNA, the CDR3 is TGCAGTGCTATCGGCCTCGAGGATGAAAAACTGTTTTTT.

This chain uses TRBV13 with TRBJ2-7, with D unclear. The CDR3 is made up of 15 amino acids. Per germline, CDR1 PRHDT and CDR2 FYEKMQ (reference sequence). V was shortened by 5 bases and J by 1 base, with 15 bases between the two germline ends. This CDR3 reads CASSPRHEPSYEQYF. The CDR3 DNA reads as TGTGCCAGCAGCCCGAGACACGAACCATCCTACGAGCAGTACTTC.

The V gene is TRBV7-6, the J gene TRBJ1-5; tentatively, D is TRBD1 (5 bases). CDR3 length equals 15 residues. Trimming took 1 base from V and 4 from J, leaving 11 bases between them. Germline CDR1 and CDR2: SGHVS and FNYEAQ. The CDR3 DNA follows: TGTGCCAGCAGCTTAGGGACGGGACCTAATCAGCCCCAGCATTTT. Protein: CASSLGTGPNQPQHF.

This clonotype appeared many times. The J gene is TRBJ2-7, the V gene TRBV9; no definite D call. Trimming took off 0 bases at V and 3 bases at J, with 4 bases between the two ends. Germline V gene data show CDR1 as SGDLS and CDR2 as YYNGEE. This CDR3 contains 12 residues. The CDR3, as DNA: TGTGCCAGCAGCGTAGACAGCTACGAGCAGTACTTC. This codes for CASSVDSYEQYF.

The gene calls are TRBV5-1 and TRBJ1-2; D is undetermined. V lost 4 bases and J 4 bases, leaving 17 bases between the germline ends. The CDR3 loop spans 15 amino acids. Germline-derived CDR1 and CDR2 are SGHRS and YFSETQ. The CDR3 loop reads CASSEDVPGSYGYTF. Here the CDR3 DNA reads TGCGCCAGCAGCGAAGACGTCCCCGGGTCCTATGGCTACACCTTC.

This clonotype has more than one count but fewer than ten. The chain is built from TRBV15 and TRBJ2-5; D unclear. The germline gives CDR1 LNHNV, CDR2 YYDKDF (reference sequence). Trimming took 3 bases from V and 5 from J, leaving 16 bases between them. The CDR3 is made up of 15 amino acids. The DNA for the CDR3 is TGTGCCACCAGCAGGTCCTTGGCGATGATGGAGACCCAGTACTTC. Its protein product is CATSRSLAMMETQYF.

This clonotype was counted between two and nine times. The chain recombines TRBV11-2 with TRBJ2-1, with 9 nucleotides matching TRBD1. V trimming: 6 bases; J trimming: 4 bases; junction bases outside the gene matches: 7. The CDR3 loop spans 15 amino acids. Germline lookup yields CDR1 SGHAT and CDR2 FQNNGV. CDR3 sequence (DNA): TGTGCCAGCAGTCCCGGGACAGGGTTATACAATGAGCAGTTCTTC. This encodes CASSPGTGLYNEQFF.